At least ten counts were recorded for the clone carrying this T cell receptor (beta chain). Its antigen is not known. These data belong to a study of human T cells and chemical hapten exposure. Study-level background: Minor volume differences among pooled libraries chiefly drove per-sample TCR yield variation. Whole-study findings and limits: With DPC sensitization, TCRs exceeding 1 in 1000 frequency showed no change.

CDR3 length: 15 residues. V trimming: 6 bases; J trimming: 6 bases; junction bases outside the gene matches: 10. The V gene's germline CDR1 is SNHLY and CDR2 FYNNEI. Unfractionated whole blood was the source from which total RNA was extracted. As the library was built, unique molecular identifiers were attached to individual cDNA molecules. Per the original data handling: There were a median of approximately 100,000 TCRs per sample, with a range from about 23,224 to 690,600. Each CDR3 protein is one row after TCRdb ran MiXCR on the 5' RACE reads. The V and J calls follow TCRdb's processing rather than the paper's. The data contain about 140,000 distinct CDR3 sequences, 4.1% of them seen just once; the ten biggest clones take up 1.3% to 1.5%.

The receptor was isolated from a female donor in good health. V usage is TRBV2 and J usage is TRBJ2-1, with 8 positions matching TRBD1. In DNA form, the CDR3 reads TGTGCCAGCAGCCTGGGCAGGGGGCTGGTCAATGAGCAGTTCTTC. Its translation is CASSLGRGLVNEQFF.